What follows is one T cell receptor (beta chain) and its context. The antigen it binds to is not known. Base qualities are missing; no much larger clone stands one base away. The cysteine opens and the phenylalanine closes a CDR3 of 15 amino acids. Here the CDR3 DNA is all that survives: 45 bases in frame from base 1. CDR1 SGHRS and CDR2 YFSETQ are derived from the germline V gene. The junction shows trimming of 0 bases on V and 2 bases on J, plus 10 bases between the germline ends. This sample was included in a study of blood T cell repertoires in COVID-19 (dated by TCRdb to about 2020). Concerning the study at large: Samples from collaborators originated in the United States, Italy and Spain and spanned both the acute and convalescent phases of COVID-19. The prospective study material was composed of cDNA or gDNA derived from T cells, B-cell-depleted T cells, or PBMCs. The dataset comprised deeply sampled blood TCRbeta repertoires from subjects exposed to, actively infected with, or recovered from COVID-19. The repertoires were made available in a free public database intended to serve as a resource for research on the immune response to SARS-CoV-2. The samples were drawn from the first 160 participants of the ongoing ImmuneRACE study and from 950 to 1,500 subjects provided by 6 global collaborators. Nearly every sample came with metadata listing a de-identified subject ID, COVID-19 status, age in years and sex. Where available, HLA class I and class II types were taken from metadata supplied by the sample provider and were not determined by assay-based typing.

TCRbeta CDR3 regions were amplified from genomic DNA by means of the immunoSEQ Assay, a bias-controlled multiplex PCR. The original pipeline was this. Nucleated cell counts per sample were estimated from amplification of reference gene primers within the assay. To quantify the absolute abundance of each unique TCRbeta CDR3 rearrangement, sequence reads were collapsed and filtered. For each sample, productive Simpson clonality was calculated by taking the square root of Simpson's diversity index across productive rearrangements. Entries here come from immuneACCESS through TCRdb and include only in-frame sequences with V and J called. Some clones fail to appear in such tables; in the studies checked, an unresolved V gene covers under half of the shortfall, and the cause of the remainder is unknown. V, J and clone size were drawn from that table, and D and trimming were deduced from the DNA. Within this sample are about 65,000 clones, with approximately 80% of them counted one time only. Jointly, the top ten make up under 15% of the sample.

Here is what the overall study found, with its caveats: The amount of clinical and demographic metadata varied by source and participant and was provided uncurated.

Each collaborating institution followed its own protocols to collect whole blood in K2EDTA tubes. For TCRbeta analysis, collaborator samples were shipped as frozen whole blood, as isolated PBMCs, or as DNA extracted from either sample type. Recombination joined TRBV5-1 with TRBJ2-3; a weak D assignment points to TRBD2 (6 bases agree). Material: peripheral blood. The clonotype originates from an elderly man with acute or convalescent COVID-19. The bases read TGCGCCAGCAGCTTGGAGCTAGCGACCACAGATACGCAGTATTTT. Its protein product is CASSLELATTDTQYF.